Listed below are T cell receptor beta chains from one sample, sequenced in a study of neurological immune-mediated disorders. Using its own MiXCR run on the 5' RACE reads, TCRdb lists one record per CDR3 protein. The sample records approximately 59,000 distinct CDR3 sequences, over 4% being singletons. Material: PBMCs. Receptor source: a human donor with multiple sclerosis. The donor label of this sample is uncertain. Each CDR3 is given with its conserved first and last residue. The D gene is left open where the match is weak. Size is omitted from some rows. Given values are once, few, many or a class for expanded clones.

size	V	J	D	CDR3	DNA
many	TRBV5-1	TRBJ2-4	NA	CASSPTGTGNIQYF	TGCGCCAGCAGCCCAACCGGGACGGGAAACATTCAGTACTTC
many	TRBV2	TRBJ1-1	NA	CASNRNTEAFF	TGTGCCAGCAACCGGAACACTGAAGCTTTCTTT
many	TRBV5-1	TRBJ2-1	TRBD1	CASSLSPGQGDNEQFF	TGCGCCAGCAGCTTGTCTCCGGGACAGGGGGACAATGAGCAGTTCTTC
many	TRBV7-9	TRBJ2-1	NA	CASSSPPGGPHEQFF	TGTGCCAGCAGCTCTCCCCCAGGGGGGCCACATGAGCAGTTCTTC
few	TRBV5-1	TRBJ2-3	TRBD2	CASSLDLAGGVNTQYF	TGCGCCAGCAGCTTGGATCTAGCGGGGGGCGTGAATACGCAGTATTTT
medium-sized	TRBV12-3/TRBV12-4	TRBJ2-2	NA	CASSPWNTGELFF	TGTGCCAGCAGTCCGTGGAACACCGGGGAGCTGTTTTTT
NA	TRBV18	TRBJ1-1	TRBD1	CASSPGTGAFEAFF	TGTGCCAGCTCACCCGGGACAGGGGCTTTTGAAGCTTTCTTT
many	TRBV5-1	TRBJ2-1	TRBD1	CASLPGDSPYNEQFF	TGCGCCAGCCTGCCTGGGGACAGCCCTTACAATGAGCAGTTCTTC
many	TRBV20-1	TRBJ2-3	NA	CSAEDQGVVPDTQYF	TGCAGTGCCGAAGACCAGGGAGTAGTGCCAGATACGCAGTATTTT
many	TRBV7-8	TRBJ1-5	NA	CASSLRDQPQHF	TGTGCCAGCAGCTTGAGGGATCAGCCCCAGCATTTT
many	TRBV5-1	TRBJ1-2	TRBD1	CASSPGPGGNYGYTF	TGCGCCAGCAGCCCGGGCCCAGGGGGTAACTATGGCTACACCTTC
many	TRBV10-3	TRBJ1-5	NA	CAVRGGAGNQPQHF	TGTGCCGTCCGGGGGGGCGCCGGCAATCAGCCCCAGCATTTT
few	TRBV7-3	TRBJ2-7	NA	CASSSTGADEQYF	TGTGCCAGCAGCTCCACGGGAGCCGACGAGCAGTACTTC
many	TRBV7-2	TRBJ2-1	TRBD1	CASSPRTGQQFF	TGTGCCAGCAGCCCTAGGACAGGCCAGCAGTTCTTC
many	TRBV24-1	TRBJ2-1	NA	CATSDRNVKDEQFF	TGTGCCACCAGTGATCGGAATGTAAAGGATGAGCAGTTCTTC